The 18 T cell receptor beta chains listed next were all sequenced from one sample in a study of cytomegalovirus exposure and HLA in healthy donors. PCR involved 60 Vbeta and 13 Jbeta primers. TCRdb keeps only in-frame clones here, not all; method: immunoSEQ multiplex PCR. The sample has approximately 180,000 clones, 70% to 80% seen once. Sequenced: PBMCs. The receptor set was obtained from a male donor in good health and CMV-seronegative.

The CDR3 coding sequence is TGTGCCAGCAGTTACCAGTACACCGGGGAGCTGTTTTTT. Translated, it gives CASSYQYTGELFF. The chain joins TRBV6-5 to TRBJ2-2, with unresolved D. Germline V gene lookup returns CDR1 MNHEY and CDR2 SVGAGI. The CDR3 has 13 residues. The V and J ends lost 2 bases and 3 bases respectively, with 4 bases between them.

This sequence joins TRBV7-2 and TRBJ2-1; TRBD1 agrees at 7 bases. CDR3 length equals 15 residues. Germline CDR1 is SGHTA and CDR2 is FQGNSA. V dropped 5 bases and J dropped 4; count of bases not matched to a gene: 8. The DNA of the CDR3 is TGTGCCAGCAGCGGAATTGGGGGACAGTACAATGAGCAGTTCTTC. Translation gives CASSGIGGQYNEQFF.

This clone occurred a few times. The chain joins TRBV6-5 to TRBJ2-1; TRBD2 agrees at 10 bases. Germline CDR1 is MNHEY and CDR2 is SVGAGI. The CDR3 loop spans 15 amino acids. The J segment lost 7 bases and the V segment lost 5 bases, leaving 8 bases of the junction unmatched. In DNA, the CDR3 is TGTGCCAGCAGTCTTCTAGCGGGAGTGGGGAATGAGCAGTTCTTC. Translating gives CASSLLAGVGNEQFF.

The gene calls are TRBV6-5 and TRBJ2-5; 7 nucleotides line up with TRBD1. Gene TRBJ2-7 matches the end of the DNA better, so the J call may be wrong. The CDR3 is 15 amino acids. Germline assignment: CDR1 MNHEY and CDR2 SVGAGI. CDR3 DNA sequence: TGTGCCAGCAGTTACTCGAAACAGGGGCACTACGAGCAGTACTTC. Its translation is CASSYSKQGHYEQYF.

This clone showed up just a few times. The chain couples TRBV7-8 to TRBJ2-1; D is undetermined. Germline CDR1 SGHVS, CDR2 FQNEAQ. The CDR3 consists of 14 residues. Trimming cost V 4 bases and J 6 bases, with 13 bases left between them. This CDR3 is CASSSLGFVNEQFF. The CDR3 DNA reads TGTGCCAGCAGCTCGCTAGGCTTTGTCAATGAGCAGTTCTTC.

The CDR3 sequence is CASSQVRGPGYF. CDR3 DNA sequence: TGTGCCAGCAGCCAAGTCAGGGGGCCTGGGTACTTC. The chain recombines TRBV6-5 with TRBJ2-7; 8 bases line up with TRBD1. The germline V gene encodes CDR1 MNHEY and CDR2 SVGAGI. This CDR3 spans 12 amino acids. Trimming cost V 6 bases and J 12 bases; bases outside gene matches: 10.

The gene calls are TRBV6-5 and TRBJ1-2; no reliable D call. V lost 6 bases and J lost 2, with 7 bases in between. Germline V gives CDR1 MNHEY, CDR2 SVGAGI. This CDR3 has 12 amino acids. The CDR3, as DNA: TGTGCCAGCAGCCCGGGAAACTATGGCTACACCTTC. It yields the protein CASSPGNYGYTF.

CDR3 coding DNA: TGCGCCAGCAGTGAATTCAGTACAGGCAAAAACATTCAGTACTTC. Translated, it gives CASSEFSTGKNIQYF. The rearrangement uses TRBV5-1 and TRBJ2-4, with D possibly being TRBD1 (5 bases). Germline V gives CDR1 SGHRS, CDR2 YFSETQ. The CDR3 loop spans 15 amino acids. V was clipped by 5 bases and J by 3 bases, with 15 bases between them.

The V call is TRBV5-4, the J call TRBJ1-5, with D possibly matching TRBD1 (5 bases). V was trimmed by 4 bases and J by 6 bases, leaving 17 bases between them. In germline, CDR1 is SGHNT, CDR2 YYREEE (reference sequence). This CDR3 has 15 amino acids. This CDR3 is CASSNGPGLGQPQHF. DNA of the CDR3: TGTGCCAGCAGCAACGGGCCAGGGTTGGGTCAGCCCCAGCATTTT.

The chain joins TRBV7-9 to TRBJ1-2; D perhaps matches TRBD1 (5 bases). V was clipped by 3 bases and J by 8 bases, with 16 bases between them. Germline-derived CDR1 and CDR2 are SEHNR and FQNEAQ (reference sequence). The CDR3 is 14 residues long. CDR3 in DNA: TGTGCCAGCAGCTTGGCCCAGACCGGGGGGGGCTACACCTTC. Translating it yields CASSLAQTGGGYTF.

The chain joins TRBV10-3 to TRBJ2-2; the match to TRBD1 covers 8 bases. Germline V gene sequence: CDR1 ENHRY, CDR2 SYGVKD. V lost 4 bases, J lost 6 bases, and 7 bases stayed unmatched. CDR3 size: 15 residues. The chain's CDR3 is CAISGPVQGAGELFF. The CDR3 coding sequence is TGTGCCATCAGTGGACCGGTACAGGGGGCCGGGGAGCTGTTTTTT.

The chain recombines TRBV4-3 with TRBJ2-1, with D uncertain. The germline V and J ends were trimmed by 0 bases and 0 bases, with 6 bases remaining between them. Germline CDR1 reads LGHNA; CDR2 reads YSLEER. The CDR3 spans 15 residues. This CDR3 reads CASSQEPSSYNEQFF. CDR3 sequence (DNA): TGCGCCAGCAGCCAAGAGCCTAGCTCCTACAATGAGCAGTTCTTC.

The chain combines TRBV30 with TRBJ2-5, with D possibly TRBD1 on 6 matching bases. The CDR3 length is 14 residues. Trimming removed 0 bases from V and 3 bases from J, with 11 bases in between. Per germline, CDR1 GTSNPN and CDR2 SVGIG (reference sequence). The CDR3 bases are TGTGCCTGGAGTGTACGCCAGGGGAAAGAGACCCAGTACTTC. Amino acid sequence: CAWSVRQGKETQYF.

This clone was seen a single time. The chain is built from TRBV27 and TRBJ1-1, with 8 bases identical to TRBD1. Trimming cost V 6 bases and J 5 bases; bases outside gene matches: 11. Germline assignment: CDR1 MNHEY and CDR2 SMNVEV (reference sequence). CDR3 length equals 15 residues. Here the CDR3 DNA reads TGTGCCAGCAGCTTAACTGGACAGGGTAGGACTGAAGCTTTCTTT. It codes for CASSLTGQGRTEAFF.

This clone was observed once. V and J are TRBV30 and TRBJ2-1; D not resolved. Germline V gives CDR1 GTSNPN, CDR2 SVGIG (reference sequence). Between the trimmed V and J ends, which lost 3 bases and 7 bases, there was a span of 7 bases. The CDR3 length is 11 residues. CDR3 amino acids: CAWRYVNEQFF. CDR3 DNA sequence: TGTGCCTGGAGGTATGTGAATGAGCAGTTCTTC. The full variable domain, with the rest looked up from reference TRBV30 and TRBJ2-1, is SQTIHQWPATLVQPVGSPLSLECTVEGTSNPNLYWYRQAAGRGLQLLFYSVGIGQISSEVPQNLSASRPQDRQFILSSKKLLLSDSGFYLCAWRYVNEQFFGPGTRLTVL.

This clone turned up a few times. V usage is TRBV7-3 and J usage is TRBJ1-6; TRBD1 aligns across 9 bases. Germline assignment: CDR1 SGHTA and CDR2 FQGTGA. This CDR3 is built from 15 residues. V lost 4 bases, J lost 6 bases, and 4 bases stayed unmatched. CDR3 coding DNA: TGTGCCAGCAGCTGGACAGGGGAGTCTAATTCACCCCTCCACTTT. This gives the protein CASSWTGESNSPLHF. Full variable domain (missing parts from reference TRBV7-3 and TRBJ1-6): GAGVSQTPSNKVTEKGKYVELRCDPISGHTALYWYRQSLGQGPEFLIYFQGTGAADDSGLPNDRFFAVRPEGSVSTLKIQRTERGDSAVYLCASSWTGESNSPLHFGNGTRLTVT.

This chain links TRBV5-6 with TRBJ1-5; the D gene is possibly TRBD1 (6 bases). Trimming took off 5 bases at V and 0 bases at J, with 15 bases between the two ends. The CDR3 has 16 amino acids. CDR1 is SGHDT, CDR2 YYEEEE, per germline. The CDR3 DNA reads as TGTGCCAGCAGTGTTCAGGGGCTGTATAGCAATCAGCCCCAGCATTTT. This sequence encodes CASSVQGLYSNQPQHF.

CDR3 loop: CASSYLQAGHTEAFF. The CDR3 DNA follows: TGTGCCAGCAGTTATCTTCAGGCAGGCCACACTGAAGCTTTCTTT. This chain connects TRBV6-5 to TRBJ1-1; the D is unclear. Looked up from germline, CDR1 is MNHEY and CDR2 is SVGAGI. Trimming removed 3 bases from V and 3 bases from J, with 14 bases in between. The CDR3 totals 15 residues.